This is a list of T cell receptor beta chains from one sample in a study of T cell responses to AZD1222 COVID-19 vaccine. Profiled with immunoSEQ multiplex PCR; TCRdb holds only in-frame clones, not every one. The sample lists around 120,000 clones, 85% to 95% seen once, with about 1.4% in the top ten. The specimen comprised peripheral blood, sampled 28 days after the second AZD1222 dose. These receptor sequences come from an adult who received the AZD1222 COVID-19 vaccine. Each CDR3 is given with its conserved first and last residue. Fields, in order: D gene, clone size, J gene, V gene, CDR3 DNA, CDR3 protein. D genes are given only for firm matches. The size field is filled for only some rows; it gives once, few, many or a size class.

D: NA
size: NA
J: TRBJ2-1
V: TRBV19
DNA: TGTGCCAGTAGCATCTCTAGCCGCCACTACAATGAGCAGTTCTTC
CDR3: CASSISSRHYNEQFF

D: TRBD2
size: NA
J: TRBJ2-1
V: TRBV27
DNA: TGTGCCACCGTAATCACTAGCGGGATGTACAATGAGCAGTTCTTC
CDR3: CATVITSGMYNEQFF

D: NA
size: NA
J: TRBJ1-1
V: TRBV7-3
DNA: TGTGCCAGCAGCTTGGTCAGGGAGGACACTGAAGCTTTCTTT
CDR3: CASSLVREDTEAFF

D: TRBD1
size: NA
J: TRBJ1-1
V: TRBV30
DNA: TGTGCCTGGAGGGGGACAGGGGGCACTGAAGCTTTCTTT
CDR3: CAWRGTGGTEAFF

D: NA
size: few
J: TRBJ1-1
V: TRBV21-1
DNA: TGTGCCAGCAGCAAAGGCAAGGAGACAAGAGATGAAGCTTTCTTT
CDR3: CASSKGKETRDEAFF

D: NA
size: once
J: TRBJ2-7
V: TRBV2
DNA: TGTGCCAGCAGGGCAACAGGTAGCTCCTACGAGCAGTACTTC
CDR3: CASRATGSSYEQYF

D: NA
size: NA
J: TRBJ1-2
V: TRBV28
DNA: TGTGCCAGCAGTTTTAGAGGGAACTATGGCTACACCTTC
CDR3: CASSFRGNYGYTF

D: TRBD2
size: NA
J: TRBJ2-3
V: TRBV28
DNA: TGTGCCAGCAGAGCGGGAGCAGATACGCAGTATTTT
CDR3: CASRAGADTQYF

D: NA
size: NA
J: TRBJ2-7
V: TRBV27
DNA: TGTGCCAGCAGTTTAAATAGCGGTAGGGACTACGAGCAGTACTTC
CDR3: CASSLNSGRDYEQYF

D: NA
size: NA
J: TRBJ2-2
V: TRBV27
DNA: TGTGCCAGCAGTCCGCGGACATTTCCGGAGGAGCTGTTTTTT
CDR3: CASSPRTFPEELFF

D: NA
size: NA
J: TRBJ2-1
V: TRBV5-1
DNA: TGCGCCAGCAGCTTTCAGGGGGAGGTTGAGCAGTTCTTC
CDR3: CASSFQGEVEQFF

D: TRBD1
size: NA
J: TRBJ2-1
V: TRBV10-3
DNA: TGTGCCATCAGCAGGACAGGGGAGTTTAAAAATGAGCAGTTCTTC
CDR3: CAISRTGEFKNEQFF

D: NA
size: NA
J: TRBJ2-7
V: TRBV27
DNA: TGTGCCAGCAGTCCCCTCGGGAGTGGGAGAATGGTCTACGAGCAGTACTTC
CDR3: CASSPLGSGRMVYEQYF

D: TRBD1
size: NA
J: TRBJ1-2
V: TRBV28
DNA: TGTGCCAGCAGTCCTGGGACAGGGGGCAACTATGGCTACACCTTC
CDR3: CASSPGTGGNYGYTF

D: TRBD1
size: NA
J: TRBJ1-3
V: TRBV11-3
DNA: TGTGCCAGCAGCTTAGGGACGGGACAGTCTGGAAACACCATATATTTT
CDR3: CASSLGTGQSGNTIYF

D: NA
size: once
J: TRBJ2-5
V: TRBV11-2
DNA: TGTGCCAGCAGCTTCTTCTGGGACTTAAGCGAAGAGACCCAGTACTTC
CDR3: CASSFFWDLSEETQYF

D: NA
size: NA
J: TRBJ2-1
V: TRBV5-4
DNA: TGTGCCAGCAGCTTGGCCGGGCGGTCCTACAATGAGCAGTTCTTC
CDR3: CASSLAGRSYNEQFF

D: TRBD2
size: NA
J: TRBJ2-1
V: TRBV9
DNA: TGTGCCAGCAGCGTAGGAAGAAGGGCGGGAGTATACGATGAGCAGTTCTTC
CDR3: CASSVGRRAGVYDEQFF

D: TRBD1
size: NA
J: TRBJ2-7
V: TRBV7-6
DNA: TGTGCCAGCAGCTTAGGGTTGGGACAGTCCTACGAGCAGTACTTC
CDR3: CASSLGLGQSYEQYF

D: TRBD1
size: NA
J: TRBJ2-1
V: TRBV28
DNA: TGTGCCAGCAGTTCCCCCCGGGACAGGTACTTCTTC
CDR3: CASSSPRDRYFF

D: NA
size: NA
J: TRBJ1-5
V: TRBV7-9
DNA: TGTGCCAGCAGCTCAATGACGGGGTCAGTTAATAGCAATCAGCCCCAGCATTTT
CDR3: CASSSMTGSVNSNQPQHF

D: TRBD1
size: once
J: TRBJ1-2
V: TRBV27
DNA: TGTGCCAGCAGTCGGGGGACAGGGGAGGGTCGCAGTGGCTACACCTTC
CDR3: CASSRGTGEGRSGYTF

D: NA
size: NA
J: TRBJ1-2
V: TRBV21-1
DNA: TGTGCCAGCAGCAAAGCCTTCCCTCGTACTAACTATGGCTACACCTTC
CDR3: CASSKAFPRTNYGYTF

D: TRBD1
size: NA
J: TRBJ2-5
V: TRBV19
DNA: TGTGCCAGTGGCGGACAGGGGGCAGAGGAGACCCAGTACTTC
CDR3: CASGGQGAEETQYF

D: TRBD1
size: NA
J: TRBJ1-6
V: TRBV19
DNA: TGTGCCAGTAGTATATTCGCCGGGACAGCAACCCCCCCCCTCCACTTT
CDR3: CASSIFAGTATPPLHF

D: NA
size: NA
J: TRBJ1-5
V: TRBV27
DNA: TGTGCCAGCGGAGACCACATGAATCAGCCCCAGCATTTT
CDR3: CASGDHMNQPQHF

D: NA
size: NA
J: TRBJ2-1
V: TRBV28
DNA: TGTGCCAGCAGTCCGAGGGGTCGAGGGCAGTTCTTC
CDR3: CASSPRGRGQFF

D: NA
size: once
J: TRBJ2-1
V: TRBV14
DNA: TGTGCCAGCAGCCCGGAGAACAGTAATGAGCAGTTCTTC
CDR3: CASSPENSNEQFF

D: NA
size: NA
J: TRBJ1-5
V: TRBV28
DNA: TGTGCCAGCAGTTTATGGACAACAATCCCTCAGCCCCAGCATTTT
CDR3: CASSLWTTIPQPQHF

D: TRBD1
size: NA
J: TRBJ1-4
V: TRBV14
DNA: TGTGCCAGCAGCCAGACAGGGGGCGCGGAAAAACTGTTTTTT
CDR3: CASSQTGGAEKLFF

D: NA
size: NA
J: TRBJ1-2
V: TRBV28
DNA: TGTGCCAGCAGCACCCGTCTAAGAGAAATCTATGGCTACACCTTC
CDR3: CASSTRLREIYGYTF

D: NA
size: NA
J: TRBJ1-6
V: TRBV6-6
DNA: TGTGCCAGCACCCTCTTCCCGGGACACGATAATTCACCCCTCCACTTT
CDR3: CASTLFPGHDNSPLHF

D: NA
size: few
J: TRBJ1-4
V: TRBV27
DNA: TGTGCCAGCAGCCCATGGGGACCTGATGAAAAACTGTTTTTT
CDR3: CASSPWGPDEKLFF

D: TRBD2
size: many
J: TRBJ2-1
V: TRBV27
DNA: TGTGCCAGCAGTTTTGGTAGGACTAGCGGGAGTTCGGAGTTCTTC
CDR3: CASSFGRTSGSSEFF

D: NA
size: NA
J: TRBJ2-7
V: TRBV2
DNA: TGTGCCAGCAAGGTGGAGGGAACCTACGAGCAGTACTTC
CDR3: CASKVEGTYEQYF

D: NA
size: NA
J: TRBJ2-7
V: TRBV4-2
DNA: TGTGCCAGCAGCCAAGATTCTAGCGCCCACGAGCAGTACTTC
CDR3: CASSQDSSAHEQYF

D: NA
size: NA
J: TRBJ2-3
V: TRBV7-8
DNA: TGTGCCAGCAGCTTAGGTAGCACAGATACGCAGTATTTT
CDR3: CASSLGSTDTQYF

D: NA
size: NA
J: TRBJ2-3
V: TRBV27
DNA: TGTGCCAGCAGTATATACGGGGCGGGCACAGATACGCAGTATTTT
CDR3: CASSIYGAGTDTQYF

D: NA
size: NA
J: TRBJ1-3
V: TRBV20-1
DNA: TGCAGTGCTATTGACAGAAACTCTGGAAACACCATATATTTT
CDR3: CSAIDRNSGNTIYF

D: NA
size: NA
J: TRBJ1-5
V: TRBV6-5
DNA: TGTGCCAGCAGACAGGGACCCAATCAGCCCCAGCATTTT
CDR3: CASRQGPNQPQHF

D: TRBD1
size: NA
J: TRBJ1-1
V: TRBV19
DNA: TGTGCCAGTAGTATCGGGACAGGGCCGTTCACTGAAGCTTTCTTT
CDR3: CASSIGTGPFTEAFF

D: NA
size: NA
J: TRBJ2-5
V: TRBV18
DNA: TGTGCCAGCTCATCTGGGACACTGGAGACCCAGTACTTC
CDR3: CASSSGTLETQYF

D: TRBD2
size: NA
J: TRBJ2-1
V: TRBV6-5
DNA: TGTGCCAGCATTTATTCGGCTAGCGGGAGAGGGAATGAGCAGTTCTTC
CDR3: CASIYSASGRGNEQFF

D: TRBD2
size: NA
J: TRBJ2-2
V: TRBV28
DNA: TGTGCCAGCAGTTTTCTAGCGGGAGGGAACACCGGGGAGCTGTTTTTT
CDR3: CASSFLAGGNTGELFF

D: TRBD1
size: once
J: TRBJ2-7
V: TRBV3-1/TRBV3-2
DNA: TGTGCCAGCAGCCGACAGGGAGTGGAATCAACCTACGAGCAGTACTTC
CDR3: CASSRQGVESTYEQYF

D: NA
size: NA
J: TRBJ2-5
V: TRBV9
DNA: TGTGCCAGCAGCGTTGGGGCTCAAGAGACCCAGTACTTC
CDR3: CASSVGAQETQYF

D: TRBD1
size: NA
J: TRBJ2-3
V: TRBV5-4
DNA: TGTGCCAGCAGCGACGGACAGGGCTATAGCACAGATACGCAGTATTTT
CDR3: CASSDGQGYSTDTQYF

D: NA
size: NA
J: TRBJ1-1
V: TRBV12-5
DNA: TGTGCTAGTGGTGTAGACGGGAACACTGAAGCTTTCTTT
CDR3: CASGVDGNTEAFF

D: NA
size: once
J: TRBJ2-5
V: TRBV30
DNA: TGTGCCTGGAGTCCCAATCCCTCTGGGCCGCAGTACTTC
CDR3: CAWSPNPSGPQYF

D: NA
size: NA
J: TRBJ2-7
V: TRBV7-9
DNA: TGTGCCAGCAGCCTAAGAGACTACGAGCAGTACTTC
CDR3: CASSLRDYEQYF

D: TRBD1
size: NA
J: TRBJ1-4
V: TRBV15
DNA: TGTGCCACCAGCAGGGACAGGGCCCTTAATGAAAAACTGTTTTTT
CDR3: CATSRDRALNEKLFF

D: TRBD2
size: NA
J: TRBJ2-2
V: TRBV4-1
DNA: TGCGCCAGCAGCCAAGATCCAACACGGGGGTACGGCGGGAGGGCCGACGGGGAGCTGTTTTTT
CDR3: CASSQDPTRGYGGRADGELFF